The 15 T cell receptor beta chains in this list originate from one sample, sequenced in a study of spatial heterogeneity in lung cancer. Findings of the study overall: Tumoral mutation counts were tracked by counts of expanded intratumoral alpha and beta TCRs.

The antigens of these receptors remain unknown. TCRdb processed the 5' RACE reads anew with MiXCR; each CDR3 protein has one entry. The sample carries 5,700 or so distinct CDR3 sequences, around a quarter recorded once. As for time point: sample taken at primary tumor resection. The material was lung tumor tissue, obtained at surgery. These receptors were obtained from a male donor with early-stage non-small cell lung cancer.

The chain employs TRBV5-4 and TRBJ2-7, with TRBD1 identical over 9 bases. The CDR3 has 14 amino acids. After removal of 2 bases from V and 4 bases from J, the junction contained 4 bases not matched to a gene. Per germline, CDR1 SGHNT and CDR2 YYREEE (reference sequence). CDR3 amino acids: CASSFWDRAYEQYF. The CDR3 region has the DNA TGTGCCAGCAGCTTTTGGGACAGGGCTTACGAGCAGTACTTC.

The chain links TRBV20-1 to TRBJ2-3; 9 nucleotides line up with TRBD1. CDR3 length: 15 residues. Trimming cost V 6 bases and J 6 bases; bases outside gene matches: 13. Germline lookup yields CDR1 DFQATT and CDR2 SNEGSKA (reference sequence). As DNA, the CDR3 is TGCAGTGCCGCCGGTAACAGGGGGCGTTTTGATACGCAGTATTTT. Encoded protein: CSAAGNRGRFDTQYF.

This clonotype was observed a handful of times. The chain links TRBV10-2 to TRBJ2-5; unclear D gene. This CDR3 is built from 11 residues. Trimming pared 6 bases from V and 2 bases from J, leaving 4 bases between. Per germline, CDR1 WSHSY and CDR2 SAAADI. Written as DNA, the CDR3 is TGCGCCAGCAGCTCTCAAGAGACCCAGTACTTC. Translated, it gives CASSSQETQYF.

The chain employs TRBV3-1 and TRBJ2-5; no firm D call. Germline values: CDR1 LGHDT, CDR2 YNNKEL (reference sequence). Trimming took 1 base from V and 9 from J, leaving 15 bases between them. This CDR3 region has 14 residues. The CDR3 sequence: CASSQGRNMVPQYF. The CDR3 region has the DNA TGTGCCAGCAGCCAAGGGCGAAATATGGTCCCCCAGTACTTC.

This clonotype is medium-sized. The CDR3 reads CSVGTSNTGELFF. DNA for the CDR3: TGCAGCGTTGGGACTTCGAACACCGGGGAGCTGTTTTTT. The genes are TRBV29-1 and TRBJ2-2; D may be TRBD2 (5 bases). Trimming pared 4 bases from V and 0 bases from J, leaving 6 bases between. The germline gives CDR1 SQVTM, CDR2 ANQGSEA. CDR3 length: 13 amino acids.

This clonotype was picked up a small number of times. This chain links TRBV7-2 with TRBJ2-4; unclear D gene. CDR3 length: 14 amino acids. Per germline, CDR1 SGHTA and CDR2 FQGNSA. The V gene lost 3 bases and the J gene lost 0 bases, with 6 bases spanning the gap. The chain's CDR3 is CASSLDGAKNIQYF. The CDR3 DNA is TGTGCCAGCAGCTTGGACGGAGCCAAAAACATTCAGTACTTC. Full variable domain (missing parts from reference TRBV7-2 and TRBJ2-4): GAGVSQSPSNKVTEKGKDVELRCDPISGHTALYWYRQSLGQGLEFLIYFQGNSAPDKSGLPSDRFSAERTGGSVSTLTIQRTQQEDSAVYLCASSLDGAKNIQYFGAGTRLSVL.

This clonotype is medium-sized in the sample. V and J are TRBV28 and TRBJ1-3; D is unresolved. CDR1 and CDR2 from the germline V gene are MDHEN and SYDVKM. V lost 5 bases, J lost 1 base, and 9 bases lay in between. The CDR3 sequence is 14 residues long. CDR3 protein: CASSGQLSGNTIYF. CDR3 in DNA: TGTGCCAGCAGTGGGCAGCTTTCTGGAAACACCATATATTTT.

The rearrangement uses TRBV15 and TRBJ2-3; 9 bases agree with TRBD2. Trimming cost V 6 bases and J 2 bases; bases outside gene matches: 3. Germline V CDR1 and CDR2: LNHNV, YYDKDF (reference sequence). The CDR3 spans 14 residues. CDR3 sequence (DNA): TGTGCCACCAGTCTAGCGGGACTCACAGATACGCAGTATTTT. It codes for CATSLAGLTDTQYF.

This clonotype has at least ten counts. CDR3 nucleotide sequence: TGTGCCAGCAGCTTGGGAGGGAGTGGCACCGGGGAGCTGTTTTTT. Protein product: CASSLGGSGTGELFF. This chain links TRBV11-2 with TRBJ2-2; 7 bases agree with TRBD2. The CDR3 runs to 15 residues. Germline CDR1 is SGHAT and CDR2 is FQNNGV. V gave up 3 bases and J gave up 4 bases; unmatched junction bases: 5.

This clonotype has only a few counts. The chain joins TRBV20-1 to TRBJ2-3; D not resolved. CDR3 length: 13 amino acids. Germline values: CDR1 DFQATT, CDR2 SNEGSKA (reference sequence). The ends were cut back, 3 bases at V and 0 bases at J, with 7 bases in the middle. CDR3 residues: CSASEGSTDTQYF. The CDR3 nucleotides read TGCAGTGCTAGTGAAGGGAGCACAGATACGCAGTATTTT.

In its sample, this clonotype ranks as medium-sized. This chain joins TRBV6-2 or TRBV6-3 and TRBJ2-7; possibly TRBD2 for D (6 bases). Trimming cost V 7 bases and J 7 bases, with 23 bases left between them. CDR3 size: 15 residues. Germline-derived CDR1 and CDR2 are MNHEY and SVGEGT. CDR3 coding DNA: TGTGCCAGCACTCCTCTCCCGGGACTGTCTGAAGAGCAGTACTTC. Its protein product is CASTPLPGLSEEQYF.

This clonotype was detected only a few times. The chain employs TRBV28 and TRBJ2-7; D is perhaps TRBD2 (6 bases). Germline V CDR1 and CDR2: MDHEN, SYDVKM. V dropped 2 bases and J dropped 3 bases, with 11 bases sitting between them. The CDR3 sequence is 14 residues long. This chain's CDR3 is CASSLSGLNYEQYF. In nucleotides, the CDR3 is TGTGCCAGCAGTTTAAGCGGGCTAAACTACGAGCAGTACTTC.

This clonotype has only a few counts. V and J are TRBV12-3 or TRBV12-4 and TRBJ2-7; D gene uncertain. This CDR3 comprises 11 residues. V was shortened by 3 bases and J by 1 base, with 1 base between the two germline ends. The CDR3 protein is CASSFSYEQYF. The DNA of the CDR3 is TGTGCCAGCAGTTTTTCCTACGAGCAGTACTTC.

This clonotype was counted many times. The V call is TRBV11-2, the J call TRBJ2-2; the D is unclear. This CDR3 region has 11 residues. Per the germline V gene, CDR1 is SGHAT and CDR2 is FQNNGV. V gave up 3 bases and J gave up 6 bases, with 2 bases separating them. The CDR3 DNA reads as TGTGCCAGCAGCTTCGCCGGGGAGCTGTTTTTT. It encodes CASSFAGELFF.

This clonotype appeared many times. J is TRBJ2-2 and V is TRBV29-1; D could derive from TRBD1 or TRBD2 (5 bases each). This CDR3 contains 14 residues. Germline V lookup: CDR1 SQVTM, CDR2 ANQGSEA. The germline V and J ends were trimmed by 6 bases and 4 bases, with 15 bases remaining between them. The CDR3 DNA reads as TGCAGCGTGGCCAGGGACGCCAGCACCGGGGAGCTGTTTTTT. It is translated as CSVARDASTGELFF.